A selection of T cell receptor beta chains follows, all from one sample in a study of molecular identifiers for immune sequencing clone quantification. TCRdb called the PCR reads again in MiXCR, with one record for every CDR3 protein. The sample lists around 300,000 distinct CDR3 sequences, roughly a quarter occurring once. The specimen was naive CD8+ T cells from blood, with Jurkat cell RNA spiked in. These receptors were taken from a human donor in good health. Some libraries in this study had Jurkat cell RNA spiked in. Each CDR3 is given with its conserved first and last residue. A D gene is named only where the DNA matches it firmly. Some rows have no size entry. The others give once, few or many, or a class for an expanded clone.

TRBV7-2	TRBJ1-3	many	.	TGTGCCAGCAGCTTAGTGGGGCCAGCTTCTGGAAACACCATATATTTT	CASSLVGPASGNTIYF
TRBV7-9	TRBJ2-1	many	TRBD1	TGTGCCAGCAGCTCTACCCGGGACAGGACCTACAATGAGCAGTTCTTC	CASSSTRDRTYNEQFF
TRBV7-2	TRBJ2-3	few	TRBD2	TGTGCCAGCAGCTTAGCGGGAGGGTACACAGATACGCAGTATTTT	CASSLAGGYTDTQYF
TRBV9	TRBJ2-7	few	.	TGTGCCAGCAGCGGAGGAAATAAACAGGGTTACGAGCAGTACTTC	CASSGGNKQGYEQYF
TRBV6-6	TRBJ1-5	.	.	TGTGCCAGCAGTTCCCTTCCGGGGCCCAATCAGCCCCAGCATTTT	CASSSLPGPNQPQHF
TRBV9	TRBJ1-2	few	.	TGTGCCAGCAGCGAGGCAGGGTCTCAAGGCTACACCTTC	CASSEAGSQGYTF
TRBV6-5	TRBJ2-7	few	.	TGTGCCAGCAGTTACTCTTTAACCGGGCCGGTGTACGAGCAGTACTTC	CASSYSLTGPVYEQYF
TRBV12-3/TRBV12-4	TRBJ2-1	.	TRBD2	TGTGCCAGCAGTTTCTATGGCGGGACTAACGGTGAGCAGTTCTTC	CASSFYGGTNGEQFF
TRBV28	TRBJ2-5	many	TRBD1	TGTGCCAGCAGTTTGGACAGGGGACACCAAGAGACCCAGTACTTC	CASSLDRGHQETQYF
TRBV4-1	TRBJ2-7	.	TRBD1	TGCGCCAGCAGCCAAGATACCGGGACAGAGTTATACGAGCAGTACTTC	CASSQDTGTELYEQYF
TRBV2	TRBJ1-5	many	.	TGTGCCAGCAGGGACGGACAGTTGGGGAGTCAGCCCCAGCATTTT	CASRDGQLGSQPQHF
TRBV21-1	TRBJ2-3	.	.	TGTGCCAGCAGCCCCTCAGGCCCATATATCGATACGCAGTATTTT	CASSPSGPYIDTQYF
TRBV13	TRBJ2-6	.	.	TGTGCCAGCAGCCCGTACTATTGGACCTCTGGGGCCAACGTCCTGACTTTC	CASSPYYWTSGANVLTF
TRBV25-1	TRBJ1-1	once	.	TGTGCCAGCAGTGATAGCTCTGAAGCTCTCTTT	CASSDSSEALF
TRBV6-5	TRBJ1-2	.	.	TGTGCCAGCACCGGGTCAGGCGGCTATGGCTACACCTTC	CASTGSGGYGYTF
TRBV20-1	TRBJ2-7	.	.	TGCAGTGCAAGGAACGGCTCCTACGAGCAGTACTTC	CSARNGSYEQYF
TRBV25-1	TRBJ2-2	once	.	TGTGCCAGCAGTGTAGGCGGGGAGCTGTTATTT	CASSVGGELLF
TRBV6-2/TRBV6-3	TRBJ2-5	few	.	TGTGCCAGCAGTTACTCGTCTGCAGGCGTCCAAGAGACCCAGTACTTC	CASSYSSAGVQETQYF
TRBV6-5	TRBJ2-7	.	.	TGTGCCAGCAGTTATCCTCGCTCCTACGAGCAGTACTTC	CASSYPRSYEQYF
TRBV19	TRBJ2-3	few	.	TGTGCCAGTAGTATGACGACTTCAGATACGCAGTATTTT	CASSMTTSDTQYF
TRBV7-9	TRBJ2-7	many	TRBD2	TGTGCCAGCAGCTCTCATTCGGGGGGGGCATCTGGGGAGCAGTACTTC	CASSSHSGGASGEQYF
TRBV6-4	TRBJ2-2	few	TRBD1	TGTGCCAGCAGTAAAACTTGGACAGGGAGGACCGGGGAGCTGTTTTTT	CASSKTWTGRTGELFF
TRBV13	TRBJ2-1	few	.	TGTGCCAGCAGCTTAGAAGAGGGTAATGAGCAGTTCTTC	CASSLEEGNEQFF
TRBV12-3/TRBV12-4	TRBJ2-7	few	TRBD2	TGTGCCAGCAGTCAAGGGGCTAGCGGAGAATACGAGCAGTACTTC	CASSQGASGEYEQYF
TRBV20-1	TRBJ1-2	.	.	TGCAGTGCCATTATTAACTATGGCTACACCTTC	CSAIINYGYTF
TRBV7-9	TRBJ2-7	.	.	TGTGCCAGCAGCTTAGCGACTAAGTACGAGCAGTACTTC	CASSLATKYEQYF
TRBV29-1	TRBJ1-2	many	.	TGCAGCGTGAAAACTACAGGGTTTAACTATGGCTACACCTTC	CSVKTTGFNYGYTF
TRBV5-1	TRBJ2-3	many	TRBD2	TGCGCCAGCAGCCCACAAGCGGGAGGGGTTGATACGCAGTATTTT	CASSPQAGGVDTQYF
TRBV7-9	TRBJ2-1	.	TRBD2	TGTGCCAGCAGAGCCAAGTACGGGGGGGCGGCCGATGAGCAGTTCTTC	CASRAKYGGAADEQFF
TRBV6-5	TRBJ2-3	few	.	TGTGCCAGCAGTTACTCTAGCGGATACACAGATACGCAGTATTTT	CASSYSSGYTDTQYF
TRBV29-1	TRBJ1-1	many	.	TGCAGCGCACGGATAACTGAAGCTTTCTTT	CSARITEAFF
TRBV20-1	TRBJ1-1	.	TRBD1	TGCAGTGCTAGAGGGGGACAGGGGGAAGGTCGGAACACTGAAGCTTTCTTT	CSARGGQGEGRNTEAFF
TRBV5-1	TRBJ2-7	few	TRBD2	TGCGCCAGCAGCTCAACCGAGGGACTAGCGGGGGGGCTGAATGGCTACGAGCAGTACTTC	CASSSTEGLAGGLNGYEQYF
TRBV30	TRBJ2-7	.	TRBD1	TGTGCCTGGAGTGAGACAGGGTTGGACGAGCAGTACTTC	CAWSETGLDEQYF
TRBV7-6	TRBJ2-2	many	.	TGTGCCAGCAGCTTTACCGCTATGACTGGGTCCGGGGAGCTGTTTTTT	CASSFTAMTGSGELFF
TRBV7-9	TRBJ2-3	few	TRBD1	TGTGCCAGCAGCTTCTGGGACAGCTACACAGATACGCAGTATTTT	CASSFWDSYTDTQYF
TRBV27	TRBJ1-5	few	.	TGTGCCAGCGGGGGGAGCAATCAGCCCCAGCATTTT	CASGGSNQPQHF
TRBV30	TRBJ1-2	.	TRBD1	TGTGCCTGGAGTGAGGGGACAGGGGGACGGGGCTACACCTTC	CAWSEGTGGRGYTF
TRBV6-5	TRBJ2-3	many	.	TGTGCCAGCAGTTATGCAGGAACAGATACGCAGTATTTT	CASSYAGTDTQYF
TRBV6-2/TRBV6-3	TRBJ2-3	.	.	TGTGCCAGCAGCAATCCGAGAACAGATGCGCAGTATTTT	CASSNPRTDAQYF
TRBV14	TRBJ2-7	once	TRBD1	TGTGCCAGCAGACAATTTCTCGACAGGGGCTACGAGCAGTACTTC	CASRQFLDRGYEQYF
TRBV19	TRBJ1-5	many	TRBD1	TGTGCCAGTAGCCGGGGGACAGGAGCCAATCAGCCCCAGCATTTT	CASSRGTGANQPQHF
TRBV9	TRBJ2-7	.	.	TGTGCCAGCAGCGTAGGGGCGGTGAGCTCCTACGAGCAGTACTTC	CASSVGAVSSYEQYF
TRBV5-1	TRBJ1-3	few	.	TGCGCCAGCTCCTTGGGGGCGCCAATCCTAACGATCTCTGGAAACACCATATATTTT	CASSLGAPILTISGNTIYF
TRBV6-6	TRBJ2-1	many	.	TGTGCCAGCAGTGTCTCTGGACAGCCGAGTTACAATGAGCAGTTCTTC	CASSVSGQPSYNEQFF
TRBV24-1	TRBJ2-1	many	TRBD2	TGTGCCACCAGCGATATAGCTAGCGGGAGTGTGAACGAGCAGTTCTTC	CATSDIASGSVNEQFF
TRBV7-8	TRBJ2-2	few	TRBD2	TGTGCCAGCACCGATAGCGGGGGGGCTGGCACCGGGGAGCTGTTTTTT	CASTDSGGAGTGELFF
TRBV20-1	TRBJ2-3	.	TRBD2	TGCAGTGCTAGAGATCAAATTAGCGGGAGTTCCACAGATACGCAGTATTTT	CSARDQISGSSTDTQYF
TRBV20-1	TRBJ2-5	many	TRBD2	TGCAGTGCTAGAAATCCGGGACTAGCGAGCAAAAGGAAAGAGACCCAGTACTTC	CSARNPGLASKRKETQYF
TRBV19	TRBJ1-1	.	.	TGTGCCAGTAGTATCGGCAGGGCGGGCACTGAAGCTTTCTTT	CASSIGRAGTEAFF
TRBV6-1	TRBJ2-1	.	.	TGTGCCAGCAGTTTCGGGGCTAGGTACAATGAGCAGTTCTTC	CASSFGARYNEQFF
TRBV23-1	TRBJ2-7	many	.	TGCGCCAGCAGTCAATCTATAGTCAGGGGATACGAGCAGTACTTC	CASSQSIVRGYEQYF
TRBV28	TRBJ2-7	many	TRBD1	TGTGCCAGCAGTCTGGACAGGGGGCGCAGTGAGCAGTACTTC	CASSLDRGRSEQYF